The 5 T cell receptor beta chains in this list originate from one sample, sequenced in a study of Ad26.COV2.S vaccination and SARS-CoV-2 variants. Treatment in this sample: 19 received Ad26.COV2.S at low or high dose, single or two shots; 5 received placebo; per-sample allocation not given. Day 63 after the first vaccine or placebo injection was the time point for sampling. The protocol was immunoSEQ multiplex PCR, while the TCRdb copy is restricted to in-frame clones and leaves out a portion. The sample has 350,000 to 600,000 clones, roughly 87% seen once. Sequencing was performed on peripheral blood, taken in a trial of Ad26.COV2.S vaccine versus placebo. The source is a person between 18 and 65 years old who received the Ad26.COV2.S COVID-19 vaccine or a placebo.

The gene calls are TRBV20-1 and TRBJ1-2; D not certain. The V end lost 0 bases, the J end lost 5 bases, and 4 bases lay between the germline ends. Germline CDR1 reads DFQATT; CDR2 reads SNEGSKA (reference sequence). The CDR3 is 11 amino acids. The CDR3: CSARDLYGYTF. The DNA of the CDR3 is TGCAGTGCTAGAGATCTGTATGGCTACACCTTC.

V and J are TRBV18 and TRBJ1-6, with 7 bases that match TRBD1. V was pared by 3 bases and J by 9 bases, with 11 bases of the junction left unmatched. Germline loops: CDR1 KGHSH, CDR2 LQKENI. This CDR3 has 16 amino acids. CDR3 region: CASSPRDSGRSSPLHF. The CDR3 DNA reads TGTGCCAGCTCACCCCGGGACAGCGGACGAAGTTCACCCCTCCACTTT.

The rearrangement uses TRBV29-1 and TRBJ2-7; 10 bases align to TRBD2. V was clipped by 5 bases and J by 1 base; unmatched bases: 11. The germline CDR1 and CDR2 sequences are SQVTM and ANQGSEA. The length of the CDR3 is 16 residues. The CDR3 DNA follows: TGCAGCGTTACTTTTCTAGCGGGAGTGGGTTCCTACGAGCAGTACTTC. This codes for CSVTFLAGVGSYEQYF.

V and J are TRBV7-9 and TRBJ2-7, with 13 bases that match TRBD2. The CDR3 has 16 amino acids. Germline-derived CDR1 and CDR2 are SEHNR and FQNEAQ (reference sequence). V shed 5 bases and J 2 bases; nucleotides not matched to a gene: 6. CDR3 amino acids: CASSGLAGEAAYEQYF. CDR3 nucleotides: TGTGCCAGCAGCGGACTAGCGGGAGAAGCGGCCTACGAGCAGTACTTC.

The chain joins TRBV10-3 to TRBJ2-2, with 9 nucleotides matching TRBD1. Germline trimming cut 6 bases from V and 7 bases from J; bases unmatched to any gene: 9. The CDR3 has 15 residues. Germline V gene data show CDR1 as ENHRY and CDR2 as SYGVKD. CDR3 sequence (DNA): TGTGCCATCAGACCGGGACAGGGACTCGACGGGGAGCTGTTTTTT. As protein: CAIRPGQGLDGELFF.